The rows below give T cell receptor beta chains drawn from one sample of a study of T-cell memory formation after mild COVID-19. TCRdb re-called the 5' RACE reads through MiXCR, storing one row per CDR3 protein. Counted here are 150,000 to 200,000 distinct CDR3 sequences, roughly 31% occurring once; the ten biggest clones make up around 12%. Material for sequencing was PBMCs or a T cell subset sorted from them (not recorded which). The receptor set was obtained from an adult woman who had mild COVID-19 (a few samples of this study predate the infection). Cell type and time point are not known. CDR3s include the opening cysteine and the closing phenylalanine or tryptophan. Each record gives: D gene, J gene, clone size, V gene, CDR3 protein, CDR3 DNA. A D gene is named only where the DNA matches it firmly. Expanded clones are given a class, and other clones once, few, many or no size at all.

D gene: NA; J gene: TRBJ1-6; clone size: few; V gene: TRBV7-2; CDR3 protein: CASSTTRLLSSYNSPLHF; CDR3 DNA: TGTGCCAGCAGCACTACGAGGCTGCTGAGCTCCTATAATTCACCCCTCCACTTT
D gene: NA; J gene: TRBJ1-2; clone size: NA; V gene: TRBV7-8; CDR3 protein: CASSFLPGGGHSYTF; CDR3 DNA: TGTGCCAGCAGCTTCCTCCCGGGGGGGGGTCATAGCTACACCTTC
D gene: NA; J gene: TRBJ2-2; clone size: few; V gene: TRBV15; CDR3 protein: CATSRAGADTGELFF; CDR3 DNA: TGTGCCACCAGCAGAGCGGGGGCGGACACCGGGGAGCTGTTTTTT
D gene: NA; J gene: TRBJ2-2; clone size: few; V gene: TRBV3-1; CDR3 protein: CASSHPRDGTGELFF; CDR3 DNA: TGTGCCAGCAGCCATCCGCGGGATGGCACCGGGGAGCTGTTTTTT
D gene: TRBD1; J gene: TRBJ1-1; clone size: NA; V gene: TRBV3-1; CDR3 protein: CASSQAGGRTEAFF; CDR3 DNA: TGTGCCAGCAGCCAAGCAGGGGGACGGACTGAAGCTTTCTTT
D gene: TRBD1; J gene: TRBJ2-1; clone size: few; V gene: TRBV5-1; CDR3 protein: CASSDGQGLDNEQFF; CDR3 DNA: TGCGCCAGCAGCGACGGACAGGGGCTTGACAATGAGCAGTTCTTC
D gene: NA; J gene: TRBJ1-1; clone size: NA; V gene: TRBV6-1; CDR3 protein: CASSEARDPGAFF; CDR3 DNA: TGTGCCAGCAGTGAAGCTAGGGACCCTGGAGCTTTCTTT
D gene: NA; J gene: TRBJ2-7; clone size: few; V gene: TRBV7-8; CDR3 protein: CASSLAVVQYF; CDR3 DNA: TGTGCCAGCAGCTTAGCGGTGGTGCAGTACTTC
D gene: TRBD1; J gene: TRBJ2-7; clone size: NA; V gene: TRBV20-1; CDR3 protein: CSGSAYRGSSYEQYF; CDR3 DNA: TGCAGTGGTTCGGCTTACAGGGGAAGCTCCTACGAGCAGTACTTC
D gene: NA; J gene: TRBJ1-1; clone size: NA; V gene: TRBV3-1; CDR3 protein: CASSQEYTVNTEAFF; CDR3 DNA: TGTGCCAGCAGCCAAGAGTACACGGTGAACACTGAAGCTTTCTTT
D gene: NA; J gene: TRBJ1-6; clone size: NA; V gene: TRBV27; CDR3 protein: CGSSLGATALSSYNSPLHF; CDR3 DNA: TGTGGCAGCAGTCTAGGGGCTACAGCCTTAAGCTCCTATAATTCACCCCTCCACTTT
D gene: NA; J gene: TRBJ2-3; clone size: NA; V gene: TRBV5-1; CDR3 protein: CASSLAGHPLGTDTQYF; CDR3 DNA: TGCGCCAGCAGCTTGGCGGGCCACCCACTGGGCACAGATACGCAGTATTTT
D gene: TRBD1; J gene: TRBJ1-1; clone size: few; V gene: TRBV5-1; CDR3 protein: CASSSDRGNEAFF; CDR3 DNA: TGCGCCAGCAGTTCTGACAGGGGGAATGAAGCTTTCTTT
D gene: TRBD1; J gene: TRBJ2-7; clone size: NA; V gene: TRBV10-3; CDR3 protein: CANSGTGGYEQYF; CDR3 DNA: TGTGCCAACTCCGGGACAGGGGGCTACGAGCAGTACTTC
D gene: NA; J gene: TRBJ2-1; clone size: few; V gene: TRBV5-1; CDR3 protein: CASGGLSGDNEQFF; CDR3 DNA: TGCGCCAGCGGGGGGTTGTCAGGGGACAATGAGCAGTTCTTC
D gene: NA; J gene: TRBJ2-5; clone size: NA; V gene: TRBV20-1; CDR3 protein: CSARTTQETQYF; CDR3 DNA: TGCAGTGCTAGAACCACGCAAGAGACCCAGTACTTC
D gene: NA; J gene: TRBJ2-5; clone size: few; V gene: TRBV7-9; CDR3 protein: CASSTEGFGTQYF; CDR3 DNA: TGTGCCAGCAGCACCGAGGGATTTGGGACCCAGTACTTC
D gene: TRBD2; J gene: TRBJ2-3; clone size: NA; V gene: TRBV7-2; CDR3 protein: CAGAGLASLDTQYF; CDR3 DNA: TGTGCCGGGGCGGGACTAGCGAGTTTGGATACGCAGTATTTT
D gene: NA; J gene: TRBJ1-6; clone size: few; V gene: TRBV3-1; CDR3 protein: CASSPGTRANSPLHF; CDR3 DNA: TGTGCCAGCAGCCCCGGAACTCGGGCAAATTCACCCCTCCACTTT
D gene: NA; J gene: TRBJ1-1; clone size: NA; V gene: TRBV5-1; CDR3 protein: CASSLTESPEAFF; CDR3 DNA: TGCGCCAGCAGCTTGACAGAATCACCTGAAGCTTTCTTT
D gene: NA; J gene: TRBJ2-2; clone size: few; V gene: TRBV7-3; CDR3 protein: CASSWDSTTGELFF; CDR3 DNA: TGTGCCAGCAGCTGGGACTCTACCACCGGGGAGCTGTTTTTT
D gene: NA; J gene: TRBJ1-1; clone size: NA; V gene: TRBV18; CDR3 protein: CASSPEMNTEAFF; CDR3 DNA: TGTGCCAGCTCACCGGAGATGAACACTGAAGCTTTCTTT
D gene: TRBD1; J gene: TRBJ2-1; clone size: NA; V gene: TRBV24-1; CDR3 protein: CATSDPQGQGRDNEQFF; CDR3 DNA: TGTGCCACCAGTGACCCCCAAGGACAGGGCCGAGACAATGAGCAGTTCTTC
D gene: NA; J gene: TRBJ2-2; clone size: few; V gene: TRBV20-1; CDR3 protein: CSARPEARGTGELFF; CDR3 DNA: TGCAGTGCTAGACCGGAAGCCCGAGGCACCGGGGAGCTGTTTTTT
D gene: TRBD1; J gene: TRBJ2-2; clone size: few; V gene: TRBV5-5; CDR3 protein: CASSFEGAGGELFF; CDR3 DNA: TGTGCCAGCAGCTTCGAGGGGGCTGGCGGGGAGCTGTTTTTT
D gene: NA; J gene: TRBJ2-3; clone size: few; V gene: TRBV5-1; CDR3 protein: CASSGHSSTDTQYF; CDR3 DNA: TGCGCCAGCAGCGGACACTCTAGCACAGATACGCAGTATTTT
D gene: NA; J gene: TRBJ1-1; clone size: few; V gene: TRBV12-3/TRBV12-4; CDR3 protein: CASSGIGTEAFF; CDR3 DNA: TGTGCCAGCAGTGGTATTGGCACTGAAGCTTTCTTT
D gene: NA; J gene: TRBJ2-3; clone size: NA; V gene: TRBV27; CDR3 protein: CASSLSVGDTQYF; CDR3 DNA: TGTGCCAGCAGTTTATCGGTGGGAGATACGCAGTATTTT
D gene: NA; J gene: TRBJ2-1; clone size: few; V gene: TRBV29-1; CDR3 protein: CSVLSPSSYNEQFF; CDR3 DNA: TGCAGCGTTCTTAGTCCGAGCTCCTACAATGAGCAGTTCTTC
D gene: TRBD2; J gene: TRBJ2-5; clone size: NA; V gene: TRBV4-2; CDR3 protein: CASSQGGLAGGPSETQYF; CDR3 DNA: TGTGCCAGCAGCCAAGGAGGCCTAGCGGGAGGGCCTTCAGAGACCCAGTACTTC
D gene: TRBD1; J gene: TRBJ2-7; clone size: NA; V gene: TRBV4-1; CDR3 protein: CASSQDVDRGIYEQYF; CDR3 DNA: TGCGCCAGCAGCCAAGATGTGGACAGGGGGATCTACGAGCAGTACTTC
D gene: NA; J gene: TRBJ2-3; clone size: NA; V gene: TRBV12-3/TRBV12-4; CDR3 protein: CASSLLGSTDTQYF; CDR3 DNA: TGTGCCAGCAGTTTACTGGGATCGACAGATACGCAGTATTTT
D gene: NA; J gene: TRBJ2-7; clone size: NA; V gene: TRBV9; CDR3 protein: CASSVDGRHEQYF; CDR3 DNA: TGTGCCAGCAGCGTTGACGGGCGACACGAGCAGTACTTC
D gene: NA; J gene: TRBJ1-1; clone size: few; V gene: TRBV5-1; CDR3 protein: CASSLDRAPEAFF; CDR3 DNA: TGCGCCAGCAGCTTGGACAGGGCCCCTGAAGCTTTCTTT
D gene: NA; J gene: TRBJ2-1; clone size: once; V gene: TRBV12-3/TRBV12-4; CDR3 protein: CASSYRSSSSYNEQFF; CDR3 DNA: TGTGCCAGCAGCTACAGGTCGTCGAGCTCCTACAATGAGCAGTTCTTC
D gene: TRBD2; J gene: TRBJ2-7; clone size: few; V gene: TRBV12-3/TRBV12-4; CDR3 protein: CASSLGWTSGAADEQYF; CDR3 DNA: TGTGCCAGCAGTTTAGGCTGGACTAGCGGGGCGGCGGACGAGCAGTACTTC
D gene: NA; J gene: TRBJ1-6; clone size: NA; V gene: TRBV29-1; CDR3 protein: CSVGETGSPLHF; CDR3 DNA: TGCAGCGTTGGGGAAACGGGTTCACCCCTCCACTTT
D gene: NA; J gene: TRBJ1-1; clone size: few; V gene: TRBV5-1; CDR3 protein: CASSYPGNTEAFF; CDR3 DNA: TGCGCCAGCAGCTACCCCGGGAACACTGAAGCTTTCTTT
D gene: NA; J gene: TRBJ1-2; clone size: NA; V gene: TRBV6-5; CDR3 protein: CASSYSHGPNYGYTF; CDR3 DNA: TGTGCCAGCAGTTACTCTCACGGACCTAACTATGGCTACACCTTC
D gene: NA; J gene: TRBJ2-3; clone size: NA; V gene: TRBV21-1; CDR3 protein: CASSGRVGQPIGDTQYF; CDR3 DNA: TGTGCCAGCAGCGGAAGGGTCGGACAGCCAATAGGGGATACGCAGTATTTT
D gene: NA; J gene: TRBJ2-5; clone size: NA; V gene: TRBV5-1; CDR3 protein: CASRPSRGWGETQYF; CDR3 DNA: TGCGCCAGCAGACCGTCTAGAGGTTGGGGGGAGACCCAGTACTTC